Each of the 17 T cell receptor beta chains below was sequenced from the same sample in a study of blood T cell repertoires in COVID-19 (TCRdb year 2020). The library came from the immunoSEQ multiplex PCR assay. This immuneACCESS table, as held by TCRdb, lists in-frame sequences with V and J called but not all clones. Of the missing ones, under half trace to an unresolved V gene in checked studies; the others have no known cause. The table for this sample lists about 180,000 clones; under 90% of them were counted only once. Roughly 20% of the sample rests with the top ten. The sequenced sample was PBMCs or T cells enriched from blood (not recorded which). These receptors were taken from a man aged 55 to 70 who had recovered from COVID-19.

This chain uses TRBV5-4 with TRBJ2-7; TRBD1 agrees at 9 bases. The germline gives CDR1 SGHNT, CDR2 YYREEE (reference sequence). The CDR3 loop spans 18 amino acids. Trimming took 4 bases from V and 0 from J; bases not matched to a gene: 14. The CDR3 here is CASSNGQGTARGSYEQYF. CDR3 bases: TGTGCCAGCAGCAACGGACAGGGGACGGCGAGGGGCTCCTACGAGCAGTACTTC.

The rearrangement links TRBV19 to TRBJ1-4, with 9 bases lining up with TRBD1. Germline lookup yields CDR1 LNHDA and CDR2 SQIVND (reference sequence). Trimming at V came to 5 bases and at J to 8 bases, leaving 3 bases not matched to a gene. The CDR3 totals 13 residues. Here the CDR3 reads CASSRDREEKLFF. The CDR3 region has the DNA TGTGCCAGTAGTCGGGACAGGGAAGAAAAACTGTTTTTT.

The CDR3 protein is CASSKAGAVSNQPQHF. DNA of the CDR3: TGTGCCAGCAGCAAAGCGGGGGCGGTTAGCAATCAGCCCCAGCATTTT. The genes are TRBV21-1 and TRBJ1-5; TRBD1 reflects the table's D call only, with no check against the DNA. TRBV21-1 is designated a pseudogene. The CDR3 is made up of 16 amino acids.

The rearrangement joins TRBV6-4 to TRBJ2-1; D may be TRBD1 (7 bases). V lost 2 bases to trimming and J lost 7 bases, with 15 bases between them. This CDR3 is 15 amino acids long. The germline gives CDR1 MRHNA, CDR2 SNTAGT. The CDR3 region has the DNA TGTGCCAGCAGTGACAAGGGCAGGGGGGAGAATGAGCAGTTCTTC. Translated: CASSDKGRGENEQFF.

Many counts were recorded for this clone. This chain uses TRBV4-1 with TRBJ1-2; D call uncertain. Germline V CDR1 and CDR2: MGHRA, YSYEKL. Trimming took off 0 bases at V and 8 bases at J, with 19 bases between the two ends. CDR3 length: 16 amino acids. The CDR3 protein is CASSQDSGSLPEGYTF. CDR3 bases: TGCGCCAGCAGCCAAGATTCTGGGAGCCTCCCCGAGGGCTACACCTTC.

This clone was seen a single time. The V gene is TRBV20-1, the J gene TRBJ1-2; tentative D call: TRBD1 (6 bases). Trimming removed 3 bases from V and 8 bases from J, with 13 bases in between. The germline gives CDR1 DFQATT, CDR2 SNEGSKA (reference sequence). The CDR3 is made up of 12 amino acids. The DNA for the CDR3 is TGCAGTGCTAGTTCGGGGGGCTGGGGCTACACCTTC. This sequence encodes CSASSGGWGYTF.

This chain links TRBV9 with TRBJ2-6; 12 nucleotides agree with TRBD1. J was trimmed by 3 bases and V by 2 bases; bases with no gene match: 6. The germline V gene encodes CDR1 SGDLS and CDR2 YYNGEE. The CDR3 is 18 amino acids. The CDR3: CASSVRDRGPVGANVLTF. The CDR3 nucleotides are TGTGCCAGCAGCGTCCGGGACAGGGGGCCGGTTGGGGCCAACGTCCTGACTTTC.

This clone showed up just a few times. V usage is TRBV19 and J usage is TRBJ1-5; D not resolved. Germline assignment: CDR1 LNHDA and CDR2 SQIVND (reference sequence). V was pared by 7 bases and J by 6 bases, with 22 bases between. The CDR3 contains 16 residues. CDR3 DNA sequence: TGTGCCAGTATCAGGACGGGCGGGTGGCCAGGTCAGCCCCAGCATTTT. Translation gives CASIRTGGWPGQPQHF.

The gene calls are TRBV6-1 and TRBJ1-6; D gene unclear. The CDR3 is 17 amino acids. V gave up 2 bases and J gave up 0 bases, with 11 bases separating them. CDR1 and CDR2 from the germline V gene are MNHNS and SASEGT. CDR3 sequence reads: CASSERAGNSYNSPLHF. The CDR3 bases are TGTGCCAGCAGTGAAAGGGCGGGAAACTCCTATAATTCACCCCTCCACTTT.

The CDR3 sequence: CSAGQAAYGYTF. For the CDR3, the DNA is TGCAGCGCGGGACAGGCAGCGTATGGCTACACCTTC. This chain joins TRBV29-1 and TRBJ1-2, with 8 positions matching TRBD1. J gave up 5 bases and V 7 bases, and 6 bases lay outside the gene matches. CDR1 is SQVTM and CDR2 is ANQGSEA in the germline V gene. The length of the CDR3 is 12 residues.

The chain is built from TRBV19 and TRBJ1-4; TRBD1 aligns across 9 bases. The V segment lost 5 bases and the J segment 6 bases; nucleotides outside the gene matches: 7. CDR1 is LNHDA, CDR2 SQIVND, per germline (reference sequence). CDR3 size: 15 residues. The CDR3 bases are TGTGCCAGTAGTCCGAACAGGGGGCAGGATGAAAAACTGTTTTTT. It is translated as CASSPNRGQDEKLFF. Full variable domain (rest looked up from reference TRBV19 and TRBJ1-4): DGGITQSPKYLFRKEGQNVTLSCEQNLNHDAMYWYRQDPGQGLRLIYYSQIVNDFQKGDIAEGYSVSREKKESFPLTVTSAQKNPTAFYLCASSPNRGQDEKLFFGSGTQLSVL.

The chain combines TRBV30 with TRBJ1-5; the D gene is possibly TRBD1 (6 bases). Germline V gives CDR1 GTSNPN, CDR2 SVGIG (reference sequence). This CDR3 is 17 amino acids long. V shed 2 bases and J shed 0 bases, with 17 bases lying between them. The CDR3 reads CAWSPPRGGYSNQPQHF. The CDR3 nucleotides read TGTGCCTGGAGTCCTCCAAGGGGGGGATATAGCAATCAGCCCCAGCATTTT.

This chain links TRBV19 with TRBJ1-5, with TRBD1 matching 11 bases. The germline gives CDR1 LNHDA, CDR2 SQIVND (reference sequence). There are 19 residues in the CDR3. V gave up 6 bases and J gave up 2 bases; unmatched junction bases: 15. The CDR3 DNA follows: TGTGCCAGTAGCCCGAAACACGGGACAGGGGGTGGTCGCAATCAGCCCCAGCATTTT. Its translation is CASSPKHGTGGGRNQPQHF.

V is TRBV11-2 and J is TRBJ2-7, with 10 nucleotides matching TRBD1. Trimming at V came to 5 bases and at J to 2 bases, leaving 9 bases not matched to a gene. The V gene's germline CDR1 is SGHAT and CDR2 FQNNGV. This CDR3 has 16 residues. The CDR3 sequence is CASSHRTGTGAYEQYF. The CDR3 nucleotides read TGTGCCAGCAGCCACAGAACCGGGACAGGGGCCTACGAGCAGTACTTC.

This sequence joins TRBV10-3 and TRBJ2-6, with 8 bases matching TRBD1. CDR3 length equals 17 residues. Per the germline V gene, CDR1 is ENHRY and CDR2 is SYGVKD. V gave up 5 bases and J gave up 1 base; unmatched junction bases: 7. The CDR3 region is CAISPDRVVSGANVLTF. In DNA, the CDR3 is TGTGCCATCAGTCCGGACAGGGTAGTTTCTGGGGCCAACGTCCTGACTTTC.

The CDR3 is CASSLQNYGYTF. CDR3 in DNA: TGTGCCAGCAGCCTGCAGAACTATGGCTACACCTTC. The gene calls are TRBV3-1 (or the pseudogene TRBV3-2) and TRBJ1-2; D is uncertain. CDR3 size: 12 residues. Germline CDR1 and CDR2: LGHDT and YNNKEL (reference sequence). The V gene lost 4 bases and the J gene lost 2 bases, with 5 bases spanning the gap.

The chain couples TRBV28 to TRBJ2-1, with 11 positions matching TRBD1. This CDR3 is built from 16 residues. With 1 base clipped from V and 5 bases from J, the junction kept 4 bases outside the gene matches. Germline V gene data show CDR1 as MDHEN and CDR2 as SYDVKM. CDR3 in amino acids: CASSLFGQGANNEQFF. For the CDR3, the DNA is TGTGCCAGCAGTTTATTCGGACAGGGGGCGAACAATGAGCAGTTCTTC.